A selection of T cell receptor beta chains follows, all from one sample in a study of neurological immune-mediated disorders. TCRdb processed the 5' RACE reads anew with MiXCR; each CDR3 protein has one entry. In the table there are tens of thousands of distinct CDR3 sequences, around 10% of which are singletons. The material sequenced was PBMCs. The source is a male donor with HTLV-1-associated myelopathy (HAM/TSP). The CDR3 runs from the conserved cysteine through the conserved F or W. The D gene is left open where the match is weak. Clone sizes are given selectively: once, few, many, or a class where the clone is expanded.

D gene: .; clone size: few; V gene: TRBV11-2; J gene: TRBJ2-5; CDR3 protein: CASSREGGRETQYF; CDR3 DNA: TGTGCCAGCAGTCGTGAGGGAGGCAGAGAGACCCAGTACTTC
D gene: .; clone size: many; V gene: TRBV9; J gene: TRBJ1-6; CDR3 protein: CASSPHTTGNSPLHF; CDR3 DNA: TGTGCCAGCAGCCCCCACACCACGGGTAATTCACCCCTCCACTTT
D gene: TRBD1; clone size: many; V gene: TRBV5-5; J gene: TRBJ1-3; CDR3 protein: CASSWGDRGGNTIYF; CDR3 DNA: TGTGCCAGCAGCTGGGGGGACAGGGGAGGAAACACCATATATTTT
D gene: .; clone size: many; V gene: TRBV12-3/TRBV12-4; J gene: TRBJ1-4; CDR3 protein: CASSARGKLFF; CDR3 DNA: TGTGCCAGCAGTGCCCGGGGAAAACTGTTTTTT
D gene: .; clone size: many; V gene: TRBV14; J gene: TRBJ1-1; CDR3 protein: CASSQDWWSGETEAFF; CDR3 DNA: TGTGCCAGCAGCCAAGACTGGTGGTCAGGGGAGACTGAAGCTTTCTTT
D gene: TRBD2; clone size: few; V gene: TRBV6-5; J gene: TRBJ2-1; CDR3 protein: CASSSTTGTSGGREQFF; CDR3 DNA: TGTGCCAGCAGTTCTACCACCGGGACTAGCGGGGGTAGAGAGCAGTTCTTC
D gene: .; clone size: many; V gene: TRBV20-1; J gene: TRBJ2-5; CDR3 protein: CSARDSGRETQYF; CDR3 DNA: TGCAGTGCTAGAGATTCCGGGCGGGAGACCCAGTACTTC
D gene: TRBD1; clone size: few; V gene: TRBV28; J gene: TRBJ2-3; CDR3 protein: CASSQWTGVSDTQYF; CDR3 DNA: TGTGCCAGCAGTCAATGGACAGGGGTATCAGATACGCAGTATTTT
D gene: .; clone size: many; V gene: TRBV6-6; J gene: TRBJ1-6; CDR3 protein: CASSYESRSLSPLHF; CDR3 DNA: TGTGCCAGCAGTTACGAGTCGCGATCGCTCTCACCCCTCCACTTT
D gene: TRBD1; clone size: many; V gene: TRBV29-1; J gene: TRBJ1-6; CDR3 protein: CSVADRGNNSPLHF; CDR3 DNA: TGCAGCGTTGCCGACAGGGGAAATAATTCACCCCTCCACTTT
D gene: .; clone size: many; V gene: TRBV4-3; J gene: TRBJ2-2; CDR3 protein: CASSQDHRPNTGELFF; CDR3 DNA: TGCGCCAGCAGCCAAGATCATAGACCAAACACCGGGGAGCTGTTTTTT
D gene: TRBD2; clone size: many; V gene: TRBV6-5; J gene: TRBJ2-1; CDR3 protein: CASSYRSSGALYNEQFF; CDR3 DNA: TGTGCCAGCAGTTACAGGTCTAGCGGGGCCCTCTACAATGAGCAGTTCTTC
D gene: TRBD1; clone size: many; V gene: TRBV20-1; J gene: TRBJ1-2; CDR3 protein: CSARTGGYYGYTF; CDR3 DNA: TGCAGTGCTCGGACAGGGGGCTACTATGGCTACACCTTC
D gene: TRBD1; clone size: many; V gene: TRBV12-3/TRBV12-4; J gene: TRBJ1-4; CDR3 protein: CASSFSAGGSVIELFF; CDR3 DNA: TGTGCCAGCAGTTTCTCGGCAGGGGGCTCGGTAATAGAACTGTTTTTT
D gene: .; clone size: .; V gene: TRBV14; J gene: TRBJ1-1; CDR3 protein: CASSPDTFMNTEAFF; CDR3 DNA: TGTGCCAGCAGCCCGGACACCTTCATGAACACTGAAGCTTTCTTT
D gene: .; clone size: many; V gene: TRBV6-5; J gene: TRBJ2-2; CDR3 protein: CASGGGFTGELFF; CDR3 DNA: TGTGCCAGCGGAGGGGGGTTCACCGGGGAGCTGTTTTTT
D gene: TRBD1; clone size: many; V gene: TRBV7-2; J gene: TRBJ1-3; CDR3 protein: CASSAGTDLIGNTIYF; CDR3 DNA: TGTGCCAGCAGCGCGGGGACAGACCTAATCGGAAACACCATATATTTT
D gene: .; clone size: many; V gene: TRBV5-1; J gene: TRBJ2-3; CDR3 protein: CASSGRTSTSTDTQYF; CDR3 DNA: TGCGCCAGCAGCGGAAGGACCAGCACCAGCACAGATACGCAGTATTTT
D gene: .; clone size: .; V gene: TRBV7-9; J gene: TRBJ2-2; CDR3 protein: CASTLWAGNTGELFF; CDR3 DNA: TGTGCCAGCACCCTCTGGGCCGGTAACACCGGGGAGCTGTTTTTT
D gene: .; clone size: many; V gene: TRBV5-1; J gene: TRBJ2-7; CDR3 protein: CASSLESGTGEQYF; CDR3 DNA: TGCGCCAGCAGCTTGGAATCCGGTACCGGGGAGCAGTACTTC
D gene: .; clone size: once; V gene: TRBV2; J gene: TRBJ1-2; CDR3 protein: CASIRDRPNYGYTF; CDR3 DNA: TGTGCCAGCATTCGAGACCGTCCTAACTATGGCTACACCTTC
D gene: TRBD1; clone size: many; V gene: TRBV28; J gene: TRBJ2-3; CDR3 protein: CASSLRGRPDTQYF; CDR3 DNA: TGTGCCAGCAGTTTAAGGGGGCGCCCAGATACGCAGTATTTT
D gene: TRBD1; clone size: many; V gene: TRBV9; J gene: TRBJ1-2; CDR3 protein: CASSDYRGTGGYTF; CDR3 DNA: TGTGCCAGCAGCGACTATAGAGGGACAGGCGGCTACACCTTC
D gene: .; clone size: many; V gene: TRBV18; J gene: TRBJ1-2; CDR3 protein: CASSSGGRGRSGYTF; CDR3 DNA: TGTGCCAGCTCATCCGGGGGTCGGGGAAGGAGTGGCTACACCTTC
D gene: .; clone size: many; V gene: TRBV7-9; J gene: TRBJ1-2; CDR3 protein: CASSLDRSYGYTF; CDR3 DNA: TGTGCCAGCAGCCTAGACAGATCCTATGGCTACACCTTC
D gene: .; clone size: medium-sized; V gene: TRBV12-3/TRBV12-4; J gene: TRBJ1-5; CDR3 protein: CASRGGGSNQPQHF; CDR3 DNA: TGTGCCAGCAGAGGGGGTGGGAGCAATCAGCCCCAGCATTTT
D gene: TRBD1; clone size: many; V gene: TRBV2; J gene: TRBJ1-5; CDR3 protein: CASSENSGRQGLVQPQHF; CDR3 DNA: TGTGCCAGCAGTGAAAATTCGGGCCGACAGGGTTTGGTTCAGCCCCAGCATTTT
D gene: .; clone size: many; V gene: TRBV5-1; J gene: TRBJ2-1; CDR3 protein: CASSLGESYNEQFF; CDR3 DNA: TGCGCCAGCAGCTTAGGGGAGTCCTACAATGAGCAGTTCTTC
D gene: .; clone size: .; V gene: TRBV3-1; J gene: TRBJ1-1; CDR3 protein: CASSPSGGMNTEAFF; CDR3 DNA: TGTGCCAGCAGCCCCAGTGGGGGGATGAACACTGAAGCTTTCTTT
D gene: .; clone size: .; V gene: TRBV7-8; J gene: TRBJ1-1; CDR3 protein: CASCVVGHSEAFF; CDR3 DNA: TGTGCCAGCTGCGTAGTCGGTCATTCTGAAGCTTTCTTT
D gene: TRBD2; clone size: many; V gene: TRBV2; J gene: TRBJ2-5; CDR3 protein: CASSGERGEETQYF; CDR3 DNA: TGTGCCAGCAGTGGAGAGCGGGGAGAAGAGACCCAGTACTTC
D gene: TRBD1; clone size: few; V gene: TRBV3-1; J gene: TRBJ1-5; CDR3 protein: CASSRDRGSNQPQHF; CDR3 DNA: TGTGCCAGCAGCAGGGACAGGGGAAGCAATCAGCCCCAGCATTTT
D gene: .; clone size: many; V gene: TRBV5-1; J gene: TRBJ2-3; CDR3 protein: CASSLDSVSTDTQYF; CDR3 DNA: TGCGCCAGCAGCTTGGATTCGGTTAGCACAGATACGCAGTATTTT
D gene: .; clone size: many; V gene: TRBV15; J gene: TRBJ2-3; CDR3 protein: CATSRELADTQYF; CDR3 DNA: TGTGCCACCAGCAGAGAGCTAGCAGATACGCAGTATTTT
D gene: .; clone size: many; V gene: TRBV20-1; J gene: TRBJ1-1; CDR3 protein: CSAIDGNTEAFF; CDR3 DNA: TGCAGTGCTATCGACGGGAACACTGAAGCTTTCTTT
D gene: TRBD2; clone size: many; V gene: TRBV6-5; J gene: TRBJ2-3; CDR3 protein: CASSYRGGQGGHTQYF; CDR3 DNA: TGTGCCAGCAGTTACAGGGGAGGGCAGGGTGGACATACGCAGTATTTT
D gene: .; clone size: many; V gene: TRBV20-1; J gene: TRBJ2-3; CDR3 protein: CSALTPSTDTQYF; CDR3 DNA: TGCAGTGCCCTGACACCTAGCACAGATACGCAGTATTTT
D gene: .; clone size: many; V gene: TRBV19; J gene: TRBJ1-1; CDR3 protein: CASSGYLGQFNTEAFF; CDR3 DNA: TGTGCCAGTAGTGGTTATCTTGGACAATTTAACACTGAAGCTTTCTTT
D gene: TRBD1; clone size: .; V gene: TRBV5-1; J gene: TRBJ1-5; CDR3 protein: CASSLDGTGHQPQHF; CDR3 DNA: TGCGCCAGCAGCTTGGATGGGACAGGGCATCAGCCCCAGCATTTT
D gene: .; clone size: many; V gene: TRBV7-9; J gene: TRBJ2-2; CDR3 protein: CASSPTANTGELFF; CDR3 DNA: TGTGCCAGCAGCCCAACCGCGAACACCGGGGAGCTGTTTTTT
D gene: .; clone size: .; V gene: TRBV6-2/TRBV6-3; J gene: TRBJ2-1; CDR3 protein: CASTQGGGGDEQFF; CDR3 DNA: TGTGCCAGCACCCAGGGGGGGGGGGGTGATGAGCAGTTCTTC
D gene: .; clone size: many; V gene: TRBV10-3; J gene: TRBJ2-7; CDR3 protein: CAIRTDSDPVDEQYF; CDR3 DNA: TGTGCCATCAGGACAGACAGTGATCCCGTGGACGAGCAGTACTTC
D gene: TRBD1; clone size: many; V gene: TRBV7-8; J gene: TRBJ1-4; CDR3 protein: CASSWGTGGNEKLFF; CDR3 DNA: TGTGCCAGCAGCTGGGGGACAGGGGGAAATGAAAAACTGTTTTTT
D gene: .; clone size: many; V gene: TRBV5-1; J gene: TRBJ2-1; CDR3 protein: CASSLGMHEQFF; CDR3 DNA: TGCGCCAGCAGCTTGGGGATGCATGAGCAGTTCTTC
D gene: .; clone size: many; V gene: TRBV5-1; J gene: TRBJ1-2; CDR3 protein: CASSPGARGIGGYTF; CDR3 DNA: TGCGCCAGCAGCCCCGGGGCCCGGGGTATCGGTGGCTACACCTTC
D gene: .; clone size: many; V gene: TRBV5-1; J gene: TRBJ2-7; CDR3 protein: CASSFGGTYEQYF; CDR3 DNA: TGCGCCAGCAGCTTCGGGGGTACCTACGAGCAGTACTTC
D gene: .; clone size: .; V gene: TRBV29-1; J gene: TRBJ2-3; CDR3 protein: CSVVFSVTDTQYF; CDR3 DNA: TGCAGCGTTGTTTTTTCCGTCACAGATACGCAGTATTTT
D gene: TRBD2; clone size: many; V gene: TRBV12-3/TRBV12-4; J gene: TRBJ2-3; CDR3 protein: CASSLAGGFTDTQYF; CDR3 DNA: TGTGCCAGCAGCTTAGCGGGGGGATTTACAGATACGCAGTATTTT
D gene: .; clone size: many; V gene: TRBV9; J gene: TRBJ1-1; CDR3 protein: CASSPEVGGTEAFF; CDR3 DNA: TGTGCCAGCAGCCCAGAGGTCGGGGGAACTGAAGCTTTCTTT
D gene: .; clone size: .; V gene: TRBV15; J gene: TRBJ1-1; CDR3 protein: CATSRDREAAEAFF; CDR3 DNA: TGTGCCACCAGCAGAGATAGAGAGGCCGCTGAAGCTTTCTTT
D gene: .; clone size: many; V gene: TRBV11-3; J gene: TRBJ2-2; CDR3 protein: CASIATTGELFF; CDR3 DNA: TGTGCCAGCATCGCGACCACCGGGGAGCTGTTTTTT
D gene: TRBD2; clone size: many; V gene: TRBV5-4; J gene: TRBJ2-2; CDR3 protein: CASSSAGVYTGELFF; CDR3 DNA: TGTGCCAGCAGCTCCGCGGGGGTTTACACCGGGGAGCTGTTTTTT
D gene: TRBD1; clone size: many; V gene: TRBV14; J gene: TRBJ2-5; CDR3 protein: CASSQQGAGETQYF; CDR3 DNA: TGTGCCAGCAGCCAGCAGGGGGCCGGAGAGACCCAGTACTTC
D gene: .; clone size: many; V gene: TRBV5-5; J gene: TRBJ1-1; CDR3 protein: CASSLFRQNTEAFF; CDR3 DNA: TGTGCCAGCAGCTTGTTCCGGCAGAACACTGAAGCTTTCTTT
D gene: TRBD1; clone size: many; V gene: TRBV20-1; J gene: TRBJ1-1; CDR3 protein: CSARDRETGVKGTEAFF; CDR3 DNA: TGCAGTGCTAGAGATAGGGAGACAGGGGTTAAGGGGACTGAAGCTTTCTTT